Listed below are T cell receptor beta chains from one sample, sequenced in a study of vaccination and CD4 T cells after COVID-19. These receptors lack a known antigen. Each CDR3 protein gets one entry after TCRdb re-called the PCR reads with MiXCR. The repertoire holds about 12,000 distinct CDR3 sequences, roughly 74% seen once, with 31% in the top ten. Sequenced sample: CD4+ T cells from blood, cultured in vitro. These TCRs come from a human donor who had recovered from COVID-19. CDR3s leave out the opening cysteine and the closing phenylalanine or tryptophan. The order of the fields is CDR3 protein, V gene.

CDR3 protein: ASNNKQGSNQPQH; V gene: TRBV12-3/TRBV12-4
CDR3 protein: ASSLTSYLATDTQY; V gene: TRBV7-2
CDR3 protein: SALYTGTPTDTQY; V gene: TRBV20-1
CDR3 protein: ASSARLVGRETQY; V gene: TRBV7-7
CDR3 protein: SASGTSYNEQF; V gene: TRBV20-1
CDR3 protein: ASRGSGNTGELF; V gene: TRBV7-3
CDR3 protein: ASSEGTSIYEQY; V gene: TRBV6-1
CDR3 protein: ASSGSRGGQYTEAF; V gene: TRBV6-1
CDR3 protein: SAQTPRGNQPQH; V gene: TRBV20-1
CDR3 protein: ASRQGGTDTQY; V gene: TRBV12-3/TRBV12-4
CDR3 protein: ATSDLRAVIGAANTGELF; V gene: TRBV24-1
CDR3 protein: ASSYLYRGNTEAF; V gene: TRBV6-5
CDR3 protein: ASSLSPGTGNYGYT; V gene: TRBV28